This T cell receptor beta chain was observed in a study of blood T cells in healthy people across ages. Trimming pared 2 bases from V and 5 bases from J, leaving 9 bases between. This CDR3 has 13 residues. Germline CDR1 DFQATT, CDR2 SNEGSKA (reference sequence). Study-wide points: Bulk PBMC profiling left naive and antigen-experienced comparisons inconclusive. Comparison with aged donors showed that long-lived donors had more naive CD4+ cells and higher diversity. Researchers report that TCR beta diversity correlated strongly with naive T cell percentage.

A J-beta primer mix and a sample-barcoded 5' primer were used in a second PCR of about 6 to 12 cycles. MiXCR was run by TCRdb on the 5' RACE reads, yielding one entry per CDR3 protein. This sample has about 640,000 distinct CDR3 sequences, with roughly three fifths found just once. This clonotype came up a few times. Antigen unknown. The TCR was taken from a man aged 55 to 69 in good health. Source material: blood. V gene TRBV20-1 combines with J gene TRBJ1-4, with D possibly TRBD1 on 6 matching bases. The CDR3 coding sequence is TGCAGTGCTAGAAGGGGGGCAAATGAAAAACTGTTTTTT. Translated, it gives CSARRGANEKLFF.